This note documents a single TCR beta chain sequence. Its antigen is currently unknown. This specimen belongs to a study of blood T cells in healthy people across ages. Whole-study results and caveats: The study found more naive CD4+ cells and higher diversity in long-lived than aged donors. Conclusively comparing naive with antigen-experienced cells was impossible with unsorted PBMCs. Getting older went along with TCR beta diversity per million T cells dropping roughly linearly.

The sample providers were healthy Caucasian people from Russia, aged roughly 6 to 90. Alongside a J-beta primer mix, a sample-barcoded 5' primer served in a second PCR lasting roughly 6 to 11 cycles. TCRdb redid the calling of the 5' RACE reads with MiXCR, one entry per CDR3 protein. The data contain some 1,800,000 distinct CDR3 sequences, roughly 43% of them singletons. After removal of 6 bases from V and 4 bases from J, the junction contained 15 bases not matched to a gene. In germline, CDR1 is MDHEN, CDR2 SYDVKM. This CDR3 spans 17 amino acids. Sequences were obtained from blood. The chain couples TRBV28 to TRBJ1-2; TRBD1 matches 9 bases. The source is a human donor in good health. CDR3: CASSETYDRGFGYGYTF. CDR3 sequence (DNA): TGTGCCAGCAGCGAGACCTATGACAGGGGGTTTGGCTATGGCTACACCTTC.